The 12 T cell receptor beta chains below were found in one sample sequenced in a study of T cell responses to AZD1222 COVID-19 vaccine. Libraries were prepared by immunoSEQ multiplex PCR; TCRdb keeps only in-frame clonotypes and omits some of them. The table lists approximately 140,000 clones, 92% of them singletons. Material: peripheral blood, obtained 28 days after the second AZD1222 dose. The origin of the receptors is an adult who received the AZD1222 COVID-19 vaccine.

V gene TRBV7-2 combines with J gene TRBJ2-1; D perhaps matches TRBD2 (5 bases). The CDR3 has 15 amino acids. V was shortened by 5 bases and J by 3 bases, with 14 bases between the two germline ends. Germline assignment: CDR1 SGHTA and CDR2 FQGNSA. The CDR3 DNA is TGTGCCAGCAGCCCGGCCGCCGGGGTCTACAATGAGCAGTTCTTC. It encodes CASSPAAGVYNEQFF.

The CDR3 region is CASSPRQGQLDTQYF. The CDR3 bases are TGTGCCAGCTCACCCAGACAGGGGCAGTTGGATACGCAGTATTTT. The gene calls are TRBV18 and TRBJ2-3; the match to TRBD1 covers 8 bases. Germline values: CDR1 KGHSH, CDR2 LQKENI. The CDR3 extends over 15 amino acids. V lost 3 bases to trimming and J lost 6 bases; unmatched junction nucleotides: 8.

The rearrangement joins TRBV29-1 to TRBJ1-1, with a tentative D call TRBD1 (6 bases). Trimming stripped 1 base from V and 7 bases from J, with 19 bases between. This CDR3 contains 15 residues. Germline loops: CDR1 SQVTM, CDR2 ANQGSEA. CDR3 nucleotides: TGCAGCGTTGAAGGGAGGAACAGGGTGTCCGGTGAAGCTTTCTTT. This codes for CSVEGRNRVSGEAFF.

This clone was found once. V usage is TRBV19 and J usage is TRBJ1-1, with D maybe TRBD1 (5 bases). Per germline, CDR1 LNHDA and CDR2 SQIVND (reference sequence). V lost 3 bases to trimming and J lost 9 bases, with 11 bases between them. The length of the CDR3 is 12 residues. As DNA, the CDR3 is TGTGCCAGTAGTATTTTCGGGGGGAAAGCTTTCTTT. Translated: CASSIFGGKAFF.

The chain couples TRBV13 to TRBJ2-2, with 12 bases fitting TRBD2. V was clipped by 4 bases and J by 7 bases; unmatched bases: 7. The CDR3 consists of 16 residues. CDR1 and CDR2 from the germline V gene are PRHDT and FYEKMQ (reference sequence). CDR3 in DNA: TGTGCCAGCAGCTGGGGACTAGCGGGTTTCGGCGGGGAGCTGTTTTTT. This encodes CASSWGLAGFGGELFF.

The genes are TRBV11-1 and TRBJ1-3; D unresolved. Germline CDR1 SGHAT, CDR2 FQDESV (reference sequence). The CDR3 extends over 14 amino acids. V lost 5 bases to trimming and J lost 1 base, with 9 bases between them. The CDR3, as DNA: TGTGCCAGCAGCGGAACTGAATCTGGAAACACCATATATTTT. Translation: CASSGTESGNTIYF.

This clone was picked up one time. The V call is TRBV7-3, the J call TRBJ2-1, with a weak D call TRBD2 (5 bases). Germline values: CDR1 SGHTA, CDR2 FQGTGA. The V end lost 3 bases, the J end lost 0 bases, and 9 bases lay between the germline ends. CDR3 size: 15 residues. The CDR3 spells CASSFDYISYNEQFF. DNA of the CDR3: TGTGCCAGCAGCTTCGACTACATCTCCTACAATGAGCAGTTCTTC.

The chain couples TRBV7-3 to TRBJ2-2; 7 bases are shared with TRBD2. This CDR3 comprises 17 residues. Germline values: CDR1 SGHTA, CDR2 FQGTGA. The V and J ends lost 3 bases and 5 bases, in that order; junction bases with no gene match: 12. CDR3 nucleotide sequence: TGTGCCAGCAGCTTGACCTCTAGCGGCCCGAGGACCGGGGAGCTGTTTTTT. Translation: CASSLTSSGPRTGELFF.

V is TRBV18 and J is TRBJ1-6; D might be TRBD1 (5 bases). V lost 3 bases and J 7 bases, leaving 10 bases between the germline ends. Germline loops: CDR1 KGHSH, CDR2 LQKENI. The CDR3 is 14 residues long. Here the CDR3 reads CASSPTGGNSPLHF. CDR3 sequence (DNA): TGTGCCAGCTCACCCACTGGGGGAAATTCACCCCTCCACTTT.

This chain connects TRBV5-1 to TRBJ1-1, with no clear D. The CDR3 length is 15 residues. The V gene's germline CDR1 is SGHRS and CDR2 YFSETQ. V lost 5 bases and J lost 1, with 15 bases in between. The CDR3 DNA sequence: TGCGCCAGCAGATTATTGTCGATTTGGAACACTGAAGCTTTCTTT. Protein: CASRLLSIWNTEAFF.

The V gene is TRBV28, the J gene TRBJ2-3, with TRBD1 matching over 8 bases. V shed 7 bases, J shed 0 bases, and the junction held 3 bases outside the gene matches. The CDR3 contains 14 residues. The germline V gene has CDR1 MDHEN and CDR2 SYDVKM. CDR3: CASITGGSTDTQYF. For the CDR3, the DNA is TGTGCCAGCATAACAGGGGGGAGCACAGATACGCAGTATTTT.

The chain links TRBV3-1 (or the pseudogene TRBV3-2) to TRBJ1-2, with 8 bases aligning to TRBD1. The ends lost 2 bases at V and 8 bases at J; junction bases unmatched: 4. Germline CDR1 and CDR2: LGHDT and YNNKEL (reference sequence). The CDR3 has 13 amino acids. The CDR3 sequence is CASSQLTGVGYTF. For the CDR3, the DNA is TGTGCCAGCAGCCAATTGACAGGGGTCGGCTACACCTTC.